The 30 T cell receptor beta chains in this list originate from one sample, sequenced in a study of shared clonotypes between healthy human individuals (TCRdb year 2020). Receptors were amplified or captured by the immunoSEQ multiplex PCR assay. The clones in this table, taken by TCRdb from immuneACCESS, are in-frame only. Not every clone is retained; where verified, under half of the shortfall comes from an unresolved V gene, and the cause of the rest is unknown. In this sample the table shows hundreds of thousands of clones, approximately 75% of which occur a single time. The ten most abundant clones make up roughly 1.8% of the sample. Sequenced input: memory CD4+ T cells sorted from blood. This sample's cell subset or site label indicates: CD45RA-negative fraction. These receptors were taken from a woman aged 25 to 45 in good health.

The rearrangement uses TRBV6-5 and TRBJ2-7; D not certain. This CDR3 is 13 amino acids long. Germline CDR1 and CDR2: MNHEY and SVGAGI. The V end lost 5 bases, the J end lost 7 bases, and 15 bases lay between the germline ends. The CDR3: CASSTPTPREQYF. The CDR3 bases are TGTGCCAGCAGTACCCCGACACCGCGGGAGCAGTACTTC.

The chain has TRBV19 and TRBJ2-2; D remains unclear. Germline CDR1 and CDR2: LNHDA and SQIVND (reference sequence). Deletions cut 1 base from V and 5 bases from J, with 14 bases between. This CDR3 is 16 amino acids long. The CDR3 is CASSIGGLPGTGELFF. CDR3 sequence (DNA): TGTGCCAGTAGTATAGGTGGCCTCCCTGGGACCGGGGAGCTGTTTTTT.

The gene calls are TRBV28 and TRBJ2-5, with 9 bases matching TRBD2. Germline lookup yields CDR1 MDHEN and CDR2 SYDVKM. CDR3 length equals 15 residues. V lost 5 bases to trimming and J lost 5 bases; unmatched junction nucleotides: 9. The CDR3 DNA reads TGTGCCAGCAGTGCTCTCGGACTAGCGTGGGAGACCCAGTACTTC. Encoded protein: CASSALGLAWETQYF. The full variable domain, completed using reference TRBV28 and TRBJ2-5, is DVKVTQSSRYLVKRTGEKVFLECVQDMDHENMFWYRQDPGLGLRLIYFSYDVKMKEKGDIPEGYSVSREKKERFSLILESASTNQTSMYLCASSALGLAWETQYFGPGTRLLVL.

This chain uses TRBV6-6 with TRBJ2-3, with D tentatively TRBD2 (6 bases). Per the germline V gene, CDR1 is MNHNY and CDR2 is SVGAGI (reference sequence). V lost 5 bases and J 8 bases, leaving 11 bases between the germline ends. The CDR3 spans 12 residues. DNA of the CDR3: TGTGCCAGCAGTACGACTAGAGGTACGCAGTATTTT. Protein product: CASSTTRGTQYF.

The chain is built from TRBV11-2 and TRBJ1-3; TRBD1 might be the D (5 bases). Germline loops: CDR1 SGHAT, CDR2 FQNNGV. V was clipped by 5 bases and J by 7 bases, with 12 bases between them. The CDR3 has 13 residues. DNA of the CDR3: TGTGCCAGCAGCGACGGAGGGGCGAACACCATATATTTT. Encoded protein: CASSDGGANTIYF. The variable domain in full, with the rest retrieved from reference TRBV11-2 and TRBJ1-3, is EAGVAQSPRYKIIEKRQSVAFWCNPISGHATLYWYQQILGQGPKLLIQFQNNGVVDDSQLPKDRFSAERLKGVDSTLKIQPAKLEDSAVYLCASSDGGANTIYFGEGSWLTVV.

The CDR3 DNA is TGCGCCAGCAGCCAAGATCCCGGACTAGCGGGAGGGGGTGAGACCCAGTACTTC. It is translated as CASSQDPGLAGGGETQYF. The V gene is TRBV4-1, the J gene TRBJ2-5, with 15 bases aligning to TRBD2. The ends lost 0 bases at V and 5 bases at J; junction bases unmatched: 7. This CDR3 has 18 amino acids. Germline V CDR1 and CDR2: MGHRA, YSYEKL.

The chain uses TRBV11-1 and TRBJ2-4; possibly TRBD1 for D (5 bases). Trimming cost V 6 bases and J 0 bases, with 12 bases left between them. Germline CDR1 and CDR2: SGHAT and FQDESV (reference sequence). CDR3 length: 15 residues. The CDR3 here is CASRDSRLAKNIQYF. CDR3 nucleotides: TGTGCCAGCAGAGACAGCCGACTAGCCAAAAACATTCAGTACTTC.

The gene calls are TRBV7-8 and TRBJ2-3, with D perhaps matching TRBD1 or TRBD2 (5 bases each). Trimming shortened V by 6 bases and J by 7 bases, and 17 bases separated the two germline ends. Per germline, CDR1 SGHVS and CDR2 FQNEAQ. This CDR3 contains 14 residues. DNA of the CDR3: TGTGCCAGCAGGGTGGGGGATCTCGTTAATACGCAGTATTTT. Residues: CASRVGDLVNTQYF. The full variable domain, with the rest looked up from reference TRBV7-8 and TRBJ2-3, is GAGVSQSPRYKVAKRGQDVALRCDPISGHVSLFWYQQALGQGPEFLTYFQNEAQLDKSGLPSDRFFAERPEGSVSTLKIQRTQQEDSAVYLCASRVGDLVNTQYFGPGTRLTVL.

The chain employs TRBV9 and TRBJ1-1, with TRBD1 matching 10 bases. Germline V gives CDR1 SGDLS, CDR2 YYNGEE. J lost 4 bases, V lost 3 bases, and 3 bases had no gene match. The CDR3 consists of 14 residues. CDR3 nucleotides: TGTGCCAGCAGCGGACAGGGGGCGGGCACTGAAGCTTTCTTT. It specifies CASSGQGAGTEAFF.

The chain recombines TRBV10-1 with TRBJ1-1; TRBD1 might be the D (6 bases). Between the trimmed V and J ends, which lost 5 bases and 1 base, there was a span of 8 bases. The CDR3 runs to 13 residues. Germline V lookup: CDR1 WNHNN, CDR2 SYGVQD (reference sequence). The CDR3 protein is CASSMGQNTEAFF. The DNA for the CDR3 is TGCGCCAGCAGTATGGGACAGAACACTGAAGCTTTCTTT.

This sequence joins TRBV30 and TRBJ2-5; D remains ambiguous. Looked up from germline, CDR1 is GTSNPN and CDR2 is SVGIG (reference sequence). The ends were cut back, 0 bases at V and 2 bases at J, with 10 bases in the middle. The CDR3 is 14 amino acids. CDR3 loop: CAWSVFARQETQYF. The CDR3 DNA reads TGTGCCTGGAGTGTATTTGCAAGACAAGAGACCCAGTACTTC. Full variable domain (missing parts from reference TRBV30 and TRBJ2-5): SQTIHQWPATLVQPVGSPLSLECTVEGTSNPNLYWYRQAAGRGLQLLFYSVGIGQISSEVPQNLSASRPQDRQFILSSKKLLLSDSGFYLCAWSVFARQETQYFGPGTRLLVL.

The genes are TRBV7-2 and TRBJ2-1; D is unclear. This CDR3 region has 13 residues. V lost 5 bases and J 3 bases, leaving 8 bases between the germline ends. The V gene's germline CDR1 is SGHTA and CDR2 FQGNSA. The CDR3 region has the DNA TGTGCCAGCAGCACGTACAGCTACAATGAGCAGTTCTTC. Encoded protein: CASSTYSYNEQFF.

In DNA, the CDR3 is TGTGCCACCAGCAGAGATCGTCAAACGAAAGGGACTGAAGCTTTCTTT. It yields the protein CATSRDRQTKGTEAFF. This chain joins TRBV15 and TRBJ1-1; D gene unclear. Trimming cost V 0 bases and J 5 bases, with 16 bases left between them. Germline CDR1 reads LNHNV; CDR2 reads YYDKDF (reference sequence). The CDR3 is made up of 16 amino acids.

The rearrangement joins TRBV30 to TRBJ1-1; D ambiguous. Trimming took off 4 bases at V and 5 bases at J, with 14 bases between the two ends. The CDR3 is 13 residues long. CDR1 and CDR2 from the germline V gene are GTSNPN and SVGIG (reference sequence). CDR3 nucleotide sequence: TGTGCCTGGAATCGCCGAGGGTATACTGAAGCTTTCTTT. Encoded protein: CAWNRRGYTEAFF.

The chain carries TRBV7-9 and TRBJ2-7; TRBD1 aligns across 8 bases. V lost 2 bases to trimming and J lost 4 bases; unmatched junction nucleotides: 13. The CDR3 consists of 17 residues. Per germline, CDR1 SEHNR and CDR2 FQNEAQ (reference sequence). CDR3 nucleotide sequence: TGTGCCAGCAGCTTATATCGTGGCCAGGGGGCGCGGTACGAGCAGTACTTC. Its translation: CASSLYRGQGARYEQYF.

This clone occurred once. The rearrangement uses TRBV7-8 and TRBJ2-2; tentative D call: TRBD2 (5 bases). Trimming took off 4 bases at V and 5 bases at J, with 8 bases between the two ends. Germline V gene data show CDR1 as SGHVS and CDR2 as FQNEAQ. The CDR3 totals 13 residues. The CDR3 bases are TGTGCCAGCAGCTGGTGGGAGACCGGGGAGCTGTTTTTT. Residues: CASSWWETGELFF.

The chain combines TRBV28 with TRBJ2-1; D perhaps matches TRBD1 (6 bases). V lost 4 bases and J 4 bases, leaving 17 bases between the germline ends. Germline V CDR1 and CDR2: MDHEN, SYDVKM. The CDR3 extends over 16 amino acids. The CDR3 region is CASSSFPGQGYNEQFF. Here the CDR3 DNA reads TGTGCCAGCAGTTCATTCCCGGGGCAGGGGTACAATGAGCAGTTCTTC.

CDR3 nucleotide sequence: TGTGCCAGCAGTGGACAGTACTCTGGGGCCAACGTCCTGACTTTC. This gives the protein CASSGQYSGANVLTF. The chain couples TRBV6-1 to TRBJ2-6; TRBD1 might be the D (5 bases). The CDR3 spans 15 residues. V was shortened by 4 bases and J by 0 bases, with 7 bases between the two germline ends. Germline CDR1 reads MNHNS; CDR2 reads SASEGT.

The gene calls are TRBV7-2 and TRBJ2-1; D not certain. There are 14 residues in the CDR3. Germline V gene data show CDR1 as SGHTA and CDR2 as FQGNSA. V lost 5 bases, J lost 10 bases, and 18 bases lay in between. CDR3 bases: TGTGCCAGCAGCCCCGCGCCCGGACGCTTCGAGCAGTTCTTC. Its protein product is CASSPAPGRFEQFF.

The chain employs TRBV5-6 and TRBJ2-5, with 7 positions matching TRBD2. Germline V lookup: CDR1 SGHDT, CDR2 YYEEEE. The CDR3 runs to 14 residues. With V trimmed by 4 bases and J by 5 bases, 8 bases remained unmatched. CDR3 DNA: TGTGCCAGCAGCCCCGGGGGGTGGGATGAGACCCAGTACTTC. Its translation: CASSPGGWDETQYF.

The chain has TRBV15 and TRBJ1-4; D may be TRBD1 (6 bases). CDR3 length: 14 residues. The germline V gene has CDR1 LNHNV and CDR2 YYDKDF (reference sequence). V was shortened by 0 bases and J by 7 bases, with 9 bases between the two germline ends. In nucleotides, the CDR3 is TGTGCCACCAGCAGAGATCAGGGGCCTGAAAAACTGTTTTTT. It translates to CATSRDQGPEKLFF. The full variable domain, in which reference TRBV15 and TRBJ1-4 provide the parts outside the CDR3, is DAMVIQNPRYQVTQFGKPVTLSCSQTLNHNVMYWYQQKSSQAPKLLFHYYDKDFNNEADTPDNFQSRRPNTSFCFLDIRSPGLGDTAMYLCATSRDQGPEKLFFGSGTQLSVL.

The J gene is TRBJ1-5, the V gene TRBV10-2; D gene uncertain. The CDR3 loop spans 13 amino acids. The germline V gene has CDR1 WSHSY and CDR2 SAAADI. V lost 4 bases and J lost 9, with 13 bases in between. The CDR3 is CASSATARGPQHF. The CDR3 DNA sequence: TGCGCCAGCAGTGCAACAGCCCGGGGGCCCCAGCATTTT.

This CDR3 is CASSVPSSYGYTF. In nucleotides, the CDR3 is TGTGCCAGCAGCGTTCCTTCCTCATATGGCTACACCTTC. The chain joins TRBV5-4 to TRBJ1-2, with D hard to call. Trimming took 4 bases from V and 5 from J, leaving 12 bases between them. Germline loops: CDR1 SGHNT, CDR2 YYREEE (reference sequence). CDR3 size: 13 residues. The full variable domain, completed using reference TRBV5-4 and TRBJ1-2, is ETGVTQSPTHLIKTRGQQVTLRCSSQSGHNTVSWYQQALGQGPQFIFQYYREEENGRGNFPPRFSGLQFPNYSSELNVNALELDDSALYLCASSVPSSYGYTFGSGTRLTVV.

CDR3 sequence (DNA): TGTGCCACCAGCGCATACTTGACGGGAAACACCATATATTTT. Its protein is CATSAYLTGNTIYF. V and J are TRBV15 and TRBJ1-3; no firm D call. Germline V gene lookup returns CDR1 LNHNV and CDR2 YYDKDF (reference sequence). V gave up 5 bases and J gave up 4 bases, with 12 bases separating them. The CDR3 has 14 residues.

The chain employs TRBV7-2 and TRBJ2-5; no definite D call. The end of the DNA fits TRBJ2-7 better, so the J call may be wrong. This CDR3 region has 15 residues. The germline V gene encodes CDR1 SGHTA and CDR2 FQGNSA. Here the CDR3 DNA reads TGTGCCAGCAGCCCCGGAAGTCAGGTCCGGAGCGAGCAGTACTTC. Amino acid sequence: CASSPGSQVRSEQYF.

The rearrangement joins TRBV7-9 to TRBJ1-4, with 12 bases aligning to TRBD1. V trimming: 5 bases; J trimming: 4 bases; junction bases outside the gene matches: 8. The CDR3 length is 17 residues. Germline CDR1 SEHNR, CDR2 FQNEAQ (reference sequence). CDR3 loop: CASSTGTGGASNEKLFF. In DNA, the CDR3 is TGTGCCAGCAGCACCGGGACAGGGGGCGCAAGTAATGAAAAACTGTTTTTT. Based on the CDR3 plus reference TRBV7-9 and TRBJ1-4, the full variable domain is DTGVSQNPRHKITKRGQNVTFRCDPISEHNRLYWYRQTLGQGPEFLTYFQNEAQLEKSRLLSDRFSAERPKGSFSTLEIQRTEQGDSAMYLCASSTGTGGASNEKLFFGSGTQLSVL.

The sample holds one count of this clone. This sequence joins TRBV4-2 and TRBJ2-1; no definite D call. The CDR3 is 16 amino acids. Deletions cut 1 base from V and 0 bases from J, with 10 bases between. In germline, CDR1 is LGHNA, CDR2 YNFKEQ. CDR3 protein: CASSQGPDSSYNEQFF. The CDR3 DNA reads as TGTGCCAGCAGCCAAGGACCGGATAGCTCCTACAATGAGCAGTTCTTC.

This clone was counted once. A read error may account for a junction end that differs from germline. The rearrangement uses TRBV5-6 and TRBJ2-7, with D unresolved. Germline V gene lookup returns CDR1 SGHDT and CDR2 YYEEEE. CDR3 size: 16 residues. In nucleotides, the CDR3 is TGTGCCAGCACCTACCTCGGCTTCACCGGGCCCCCATCCCTCTTCTTC. It yields the protein CASTYLGFTGPPSLFF.

This rearrangement joins TRBV5-8 to TRBJ2-7; D gene uncertain. This CDR3 is built from 15 residues. The V gene's germline CDR1 is SGHTS and CDR2 YDEGEE. V was trimmed by 2 bases and J by 2 bases, leaving 14 bases between them. The CDR3 DNA is TGTGCCAGCAGCTTCCAGACATTATCGGCCTACGAGCAGTACTTC. Amino acid sequence: CASSFQTLSAYEQYF. Complete variable domain (other parts from reference TRBV5-8 and TRBJ2-7): EAGVTQSPTHLIKTRGQQATLRCSPISGHTSVYWYQQALGLGLQFLLWYDEGEERNRGNFPPRFSGRQFPNYSSELNVNALELEDSALYLCASSFQTLSAYEQYFGPGTRLTVT.

The V and J genes are TRBV30 and TRBJ1-3; D might be TRBD1 (5 bases). Trimming removed 0 bases from V and 0 bases from J, with 9 bases in between. This CDR3 has 15 residues. Germline-derived CDR1 and CDR2 are GTSNPN and SVGIG (reference sequence). CDR3: CAWSVGGSSGNTIYF. The CDR3 DNA is TGTGCCTGGAGTGTGGGGGGGAGCTCTGGAAACACCATATATTTT.